This passage covers 9 T cell receptor beta chains from one sample sequenced in a study of identical twins. Via MiXCR, TCRdb re-called the 5' RACE reads, giving one row per CDR3 protein. The sample has just over 450,000 distinct CDR3 sequences; 14% are singletons. In addition, the sample was reused for a study of yellow fever vaccine responses in identical twins.

The sample was CD4+ T cells sorted from blood. These receptors were collected from a woman aged 18-30 years in good health.

The V call is TRBV19, the J call TRBJ2-7, with 11 positions matching TRBD1. The CDR3 length is 15 residues. With 6 bases clipped from V and 7 bases from J, the junction kept 11 bases outside the gene matches. Germline V CDR1 and CDR2: LNHDA, SQIVND (reference sequence). The CDR3 DNA follows: TGTGCCAGTAGGCTCCGGGACAGGGGGTCCGAGGAGCAGTACTTC. It encodes CASRLRDRGSEEQYF. Full variable domain (missing parts from reference TRBV19 and TRBJ2-7): DGGITQSPKYLFRKEGQNVTLSCEQNLNHDAMYWYRQDPGQGLRLIYYSQIVNDFQKGDIAEGYSVSREKKESFPLTVTSAQKNPTAFYLCASRLRDRGSEEQYFGPGTRLTVT.

The chain recombines TRBV29-1 with TRBJ1-1; D gene unclear. Trimming shortened V by 5 bases and J by 4 bases, and 14 bases separated the two germline ends. The CDR3 has 13 amino acids. Germline CDR1 reads SQVTM; CDR2 reads ANQGSEA. CDR3 loop: CSVQGWDSTEAFF. The CDR3 nucleotides read TGCAGCGTTCAAGGCTGGGATAGCACTGAAGCTTTCTTT.

The table lists this clonotype with a few counts. The gene calls are TRBV6-2 or TRBV6-3 and TRBJ2-5; the D gene is possibly TRBD2 (7 bases). CDR1 and CDR2 (germline): MNHEY, SVGEGT. This CDR3 contains 15 residues. With 2 bases removed from V and 5 bases from J, the gap between germline ends came to 15 bases. The chain's CDR3 is CASSYQGRAQETQYF. CDR3 DNA sequence: TGTGCCAGCAGTTACCAGGGGAGGGCCCAGGAGACCCAGTACTTC.

This clonotype showed up just a few times. The chain couples TRBV20-1 to TRBJ2-5, with a tentative D call TRBD2 (5 bases). The CDR3 length is 14 residues. The V end lost 3 bases, the J end lost 5 bases, and 16 bases lay between the germline ends. Germline CDR1 is DFQATT and CDR2 is SNEGSKA (reference sequence). CDR3 bases: TGCAGTGCTAGGTCTGAGCTAGCCTACGAGACCCAGTACTTC. This codes for CSARSELAYETQYF.

V usage is TRBV5-5 and J usage is TRBJ2-1, with D maybe TRBD2 (8 bases). V lost 10 bases and J 3 bases, leaving 20 bases between the germline ends. Germline V gives CDR1 SGHKS, CDR2 YYEKEE (reference sequence). CDR3 length: 15 residues. The CDR3 reads CAASGSTGDYNEQFF. The CDR3 DNA follows: TGTGCCGCCAGCGGGAGTACAGGGGACTACAATGAGCAGTTCTTC.

The chain combines TRBV6-6 with TRBJ2-2; D ambiguous. CDR1 MNHNY and CDR2 SVGAGI come from the germline V gene (reference sequence). CDR3 length: 12 residues. Trimming shortened V by 8 bases and J by 6 bases, and 10 bases separated the two germline ends. CDR3 protein: CASGRFSGELFF. DNA for the CDR3: TGTGCCAGCGGCCGTTTCTCCGGGGAGCTGTTTTTT.

The chain links TRBV25-1 to TRBJ2-7; TRBD2 might be the D (5 bases). CDR1 and CDR2 from the germline V gene are MGHDK and SYGVNS. V lost 8 bases and J lost 3, with 11 bases in between. The CDR3 has 12 residues. The CDR3 DNA reads as TGTGCCAGCCAAAGCGGAGTCTACGAGCAGTACTTC. It translates to CASQSGVYEQYF.

This clonotype was detected a few times. The rearrangement joins TRBV5-1 to TRBJ1-4, with a possible D match to TRBD1 (5 bases). Germline-derived CDR1 and CDR2 are SGHRS and YFSETQ. Trimming removed 0 bases at V and 4 bases at J, with 19 bases between. The CDR3 is made up of 18 amino acids. CDR3 nucleotides: TGCGCCAGCAGCTTGGTATCTTTGTGGGACCGCGATAATGAAAAACTGTTTTTT. It specifies CASSLVSLWDRDNEKLFF.

This chain joins TRBV12-3 or TRBV12-4 and TRBJ2-1; D perhaps matches TRBD2 (5 bases). Trimming pared 4 bases from V and 3 bases from J, leaving 16 bases between. The CDR3 consists of 16 residues. CDR3 nucleotide sequence: TGTGCCAGCAGTTCCTCGGGGTCCCCCGGCTACAATGAGCAGTTCTTC. Its translation is CASSSSGSPGYNEQFF.